The entry that follows covers one T cell receptor beta chain sequence. The data are from a study of blood T cell repertoires in COVID-19. From germline, CDR1 is SEHNR and CDR2 FQNEAQ (reference sequence). This CDR3 has 14 amino acids. V was clipped by 5 bases and J by 2 bases, with 10 bases between them. Clones were read by immunoSEQ multiplex PCR, and TCRdb kept only the in-frame ones, dropping some. The table lists 160,000 or so clones, approximately 84% of them singletons, with approximately 15% in the top ten. The TCR was taken from an elderly woman with acute or convalescent COVID-19. The sample consisted of peripheral blood. The chain couples TRBV7-9 to TRBJ1-3, with D possibly being TRBD1 (6 bases). CDR3: CASSRDIAGNTIYF. In DNA, the CDR3 is TGTGCCAGCAGCCGGGACATCGCTGGAAACACCATATATTTT.